What follows are 21 T cell receptor beta chains derived from one specimen sequenced in a study of T cells in Graves' hyperthyroidism and ophthalmopathy. Amplification yielded TCR beta CDR3 regions, with RNA transcripts as the source. The TCR CDR3 first-round RT-PCR relied on the HTBI primer set. TCRdb re-derived calls from the multiplex PCR reads in MiXCR, one entry per CDR3 protein. This table has some 300,000 distinct CDR3 sequences, about 13% appearing once. The specimen sequenced was blood. The receptors were sampled from a woman aged 40 to 50 with Graves' hyperthyroidism.

The sample holds many counts of this clonotype. CDR3 sequence (DNA): TGTGCCAGCAGTGGCCGAGTAGCGGGAGGTTGGGCAGATACGCAGTATTTT. Amino acid sequence: CASSGRVAGGWADTQYF. The rearrangement uses TRBV6-2 or TRBV6-3 and TRBJ2-3; 10 nucleotides align to TRBD2. Trimming cost V 5 bases and J 4 bases; bases outside gene matches: 12. The CDR3 is 17 amino acids. Per germline, CDR1 MNHEY and CDR2 SVGEGT.

The chain couples TRBV20-1 to TRBJ2-7; no clear D. V lost 1 base, J lost 2 bases, and 9 bases lay in between. CDR3 length: 13 residues. The germline V gene has CDR1 DFQATT and CDR2 SNEGSKA (reference sequence). The CDR3 here is CSARGSLTYEQYF. The CDR3 nucleotides read TGCAGTGCTAGAGGGTCCCTGACCTACGAGCAGTACTTC.

This clonotype occurred many times. The chain joins TRBV2 to TRBJ1-1; D is unresolved. Between the trimmed V and J ends, which lost 2 bases and 3 bases, there was a span of 10 bases. Per the germline V gene, CDR1 is SNHLY and CDR2 is FYNNEI. CDR3 length: 14 amino acids. The CDR3 DNA is TGTGCCAGCAGTGAACTGGGTCTCGACACTGAAGCTTTCTTT. Its translation is CASSELGLDTEAFF. The whole variable domain, remainder taken from reference TRBV2 and TRBJ1-1, is EPEVTQTPSHQVTQMGQEVILRCVPISNHLYFYWYRQILGQKVEFLVSFYNNEISEKSEIFDDQFSVERPDGSNFTLKIRSTKLEDSAMYFCASSELGLDTEAFFGQGTRLTVV.

Many counts were recorded for this clonotype. This chain connects TRBV11-3 to TRBJ2-3, with TRBD2 identical over 12 bases. V lost 4 bases, J lost 2 bases, and 4 bases stayed unmatched. The CDR3 consists of 16 residues. CDR1 is SGHNT and CDR2 is YENEEA in the germline V gene. This CDR3 reads CASSSGLAGITDTQYF. CDR3 DNA sequence: TGTGCCAGCAGCTCCGGACTAGCGGGAATCACAGATACGCAGTATTTT. Full variable domain (missing parts from reference TRBV11-3 and TRBJ2-3): EAGVVQSPRYKIIEKKQPVAFWCNPISGHNTLYWYLQNLGQGPELLIRYENEEAVDDSQLPKDRFSAERLKGVDSTLKIQPAELGDSAVYLCASSSGLAGITDTQYFGPGTRLTVL.

There are many counts of this clonotype. This chain links TRBV5-6 with TRBJ2-7; TRBD2 is a possible D gene (6 bases). V lost 4 bases to trimming and J lost 1 base, with 24 bases between them. From germline, CDR1 is SGHDT and CDR2 YYEEEE. The CDR3 totals 18 residues. The CDR3 loop reads CASSPSLGSSRGSYEQYF. The CDR3 DNA follows: TGTGCCAGCAGCCCCTCTTTGGGTAGTAGTCGGGGGTCCTACGAGCAGTACTTC.

The gene calls are TRBV6-2 or TRBV6-3 and TRBJ1-5, with D maybe TRBD1 (6 bases). Per the germline V gene, CDR1 is MNHEY and CDR2 is SVGEGT. The CDR3 sequence is 13 residues long. Trimming pared 6 bases from V and 5 bases from J, leaving 11 bases between. The CDR3 DNA reads TGTGCCAGCAGCCGGGACACCGATCAGCCCCAGCATTTT. Protein product: CASSRDTDQPQHF.

The V call is TRBV3-1, the J call TRBJ1-4; D is unclear. CDR1 is LGHDT, CDR2 YNNKEL, per germline (reference sequence). Trimming pared 1 base from V and 7 bases from J, leaving 10 bases between. This CDR3 is 14 amino acids long. The CDR3 region is CASSQGSGGEKLFF. The CDR3 coding sequence is TGTGCCAGCAGCCAAGGGTCAGGTGGTGAAAAACTGTTTTTT. Based on the CDR3 plus reference TRBV3-1 and TRBJ1-4, the full variable domain is DTAVSQTPKYLVTQMGNDKSIKCEQNLGHDTMYWYKQDSKKFLKIMFSYNNKELIINETVPNRFSPKSPDKAHLNLHINSLELGDSAVYFCASSQGSGGEKLFFGSGTQLSVL.

The V and J genes are TRBV24-1 and TRBJ1-2; D gene uncertain. Trimming cost V 5 bases and J 4 bases, with 13 bases left between them. From germline, CDR1 is KGHDR and CDR2 SFDVKD. The CDR3 loop spans 14 amino acids. CDR3: CATSASTDRYGYTF. DNA for the CDR3: TGTGCCACCAGTGCCAGCACTGATCGCTATGGCTACACCTTC.

This clonotype was seen a single time. Possible read error: a much larger clone is one base away. The conserved phenylalanine or tryptophan normally closing the CDR3 is absent here, so this likely arose from a read error. J is TRBJ1-5 and V is TRBV20-1, with TRBD1 identical over 8 bases. Trimming removed 6 bases from V and 2 bases from J; junction bases left unmatched: 6. The CDR3 runs 14 residues. From germline, CDR1 is DFQATT and CDR2 SNEGSKA (reference sequence). The CDR3 is CSAKDRAGNQPQHL. Here the CDR3 DNA reads TGCAGTGCAAAGGACAGGGCCGGCAATCAGCCCCAGCATTTG.

The table lists this clonotype with many counts. This sequence joins TRBV12-3 or TRBV12-4 and TRBJ1-5; 7 bases agree with TRBD1. V was clipped by 7 bases and J by 7 bases; unmatched bases: 7. This CDR3 contains 13 residues. The CDR3 loop reads CASMGGGAQPQHF. The CDR3 coding sequence is TGTGCCAGCATGGGAGGGGGCGCGCAGCCCCAGCATTTT.

This clonotype was recorded at least ten times. The rearrangement uses TRBV2 and TRBJ2-1; D gene ambiguous. The V gene lost 8 bases and the J gene lost 9 bases, with 5 bases spanning the gap. This CDR3 is 9 amino acids long. Germline CDR1 reads SNHLY; CDR2 reads FYNNEI. CDR3 loop: CASEREQFF. CDR3 DNA sequence: TGTGCCAGCGAACGTGAGCAGTTCTTC.

Ten or more counts support this clonotype. The J gene is TRBJ1-2, the V gene TRBV7-3; TRBD1 matches 7 bases. The CDR3 is made up of 14 amino acids. CDR1 and CDR2 (germline): SGHTA, FQGTGA. V shed 5 bases and J 3 bases; nucleotides not matched to a gene: 6. CDR3: CASSPTGVDYGYTF. CDR3 coding DNA: TGTGCCAGCAGCCCCACAGGGGTGGACTATGGCTACACCTTC.

This clonotype showed up many times. This rearrangement joins TRBV12-3 or TRBV12-4 to TRBJ2-5; D perhaps matches TRBD1 (5 bases). Trimming cost V 6 bases and J 1 base, with 21 bases left between them. The CDR3 sequence is 17 residues long. The CDR3, as DNA: TGTGCCAGCAGCCCTACGGATTATAGGGGTACCCAAGAGACCCAGTACTTC. Translated: CASSPTDYRGTQETQYF.

The table lists this clonotype with many counts. The CDR3 DNA is TGTGCCAGCAGTTACAGCGACAGGGTGGATAGTGGGCAGTACTTC. Amino acids: CASSYSDRVDSGQYF. The chain uses TRBV6-1 and TRBJ2-7; TRBD1 matches at 7 bases. With 5 bases clipped from V and 9 bases from J, the junction kept 16 bases outside the gene matches. The CDR3 runs 15 residues. Germline CDR1 reads MNHNS; CDR2 reads SASEGT.

This clonotype has only one observation. A much larger clone lies a single base off, so this may be a read error. The chain couples TRBV6-5 to TRBJ2-1; TRBD1 agrees at 7 bases. CDR1 and CDR2 (germline): MNHEY, SVGAGI. This CDR3 spans 14 amino acids. Trimming removed 4 bases from V and 8 bases from J; junction bases left unmatched: 8. CDR3 loop: CASSLRTGSDEQFF. In DNA form, the CDR3 reads TGTGCCAGCAGTTTAAGGACAGGCAGCGATGAGCAGTTCTTC.

This clonotype came up a few times. V usage is TRBV5-1 and J usage is TRBJ2-7, with D perhaps TRBD2 (6 bases). Trimming cost V 6 bases and J 2 bases, with 15 bases left between them. CDR3 size: 14 residues. Germline CDR1 reads SGHRS; CDR2 reads YFSETQ. CDR3 sequence reads: CASNRDGGTYEQYF. For the CDR3, the DNA is TGCGCCAGCAACCGGGACGGGGGAACCTACGAGCAGTACTTC. Looking up the rest from reference TRBV5-1 and TRBJ2-7 gives the full variable domain: KAGVTQTPRYLIKTRGQQVTLSCSPISGHRSVSWYQQTPGQGLQFLFEYFSETQRNKGNFPGRFSGRQFSNSRSEMNVSTLELGDSALYLCASNRDGGTYEQYFGPGTRLTVT.

J is TRBJ1-5 and V is TRBV20-1, with TRBD1 matching over 9 bases. There are 15 residues in the CDR3. J lost 0 bases, V lost 5 bases, and 5 bases had no gene match. CDR1 and CDR2 (germline): DFQATT, SNEGSKA (reference sequence). CDR3: CSAWTGVYSNQPQHF. The CDR3 nucleotides are TGCAGTGCTTGGACAGGGGTTTATAGCAATCAGCCCCAGCATTTT.

Here the CDR3 DNA reads TGCGCCAGCAGCTTGGGGACTAGCGGAACCTACGAGCAGTACTTC. This encodes CASSLGTSGTYEQYF. The gene calls are TRBV5-1 and TRBJ2-7, with 10 bases that match TRBD2. CDR1 is SGHRS and CDR2 is YFSETQ in the germline V gene. CDR3 length equals 15 residues. The J segment lost 2 bases and the V segment lost 0 bases, leaving 2 bases of the junction unmatched.

In its sample, this clonotype was seen many times. The chain combines TRBV2 with TRBJ1-6; 7 nucleotides agree with TRBD1. J lost 4 bases, V lost 6 bases, and 6 bases had no gene match. The CDR3 loop spans 15 amino acids. The germline V gene has CDR1 SNHLY and CDR2 FYNNEI. CDR3 amino acids: CASRKGTDYNSPLHF. For the CDR3, the DNA is TGTGCCAGCAGGAAGGGGACAGATTATAATTCACCCCTCCACTTT.

This clonotype was picked up a small number of times. The chain has TRBV12-3 or TRBV12-4 and TRBJ2-3, with 8 bases that match TRBD2. There are 14 residues in the CDR3. The junction had 4 bases not matched to a gene; V was cut back by 6 bases and J by 2 bases. The CDR3 reads CASSRLASTDTQYF. In DNA form, the CDR3 reads TGTGCCAGCAGCAGACTAGCGTCCACAGATACGCAGTATTTT.

The chain links TRBV7-9 to TRBJ2-5; D not certain. Germline CDR1 SEHNR, CDR2 FQNEAQ (reference sequence). Trimming took off 1 base at V and 2 bases at J, with 5 bases between the two ends. CDR3 length: 13 residues. The CDR3 DNA reads TGTGCCAGCAGCTTAGTTCCACAAGAGACCCAGTACTTC. Protein: CASSLVPQETQYF.